Each of the 8 T cell receptor beta chains below was sequenced from the same sample in a study of regulatory T cells in long-lasting Graves disease. Relying on iRepertoire HTBI primers and Arm-PCR of CDR3 regions, the team built TCR beta libraries. TCRdb re-called the multiplex PCR reads with MiXCR, one entry per CDR3 protein. This table has about 430,000 distinct CDR3 sequences, around 20% appearing once. Regarding time point: persistent/refractory GD, antithyroid drugs over 5 years with positive TRAb. There was RNA extracted from PBMCs, and the TCR library was made from it. Specimen: peripheral blood mononuclear cells (PBMCs), collected when the disease was refractory, from a patient treated with antithyroid drugs. These receptors all stem from a female donor with Graves disease.

To note about this clonotype: This may come from a read error, since a much larger clone is one base off. The V call is TRBV6-2 or TRBV6-3, the J call TRBJ2-5, with 9 bases fitting TRBD2. The CDR3 sequence is 15 residues long. Trimming took 7 bases from V and 4 from J; bases not matched to a gene: 10. Germline V gene sequence: CDR1 MNHEY, CDR2 SVGEGT. CDR3 in amino acids: CASKGSGGRGETQYF. In DNA form, the CDR3 reads TGTGCCAGCAAGGGTAGCGGGGGAAGGGGAGAGACCCAGTACTTC.

This clonotype was seen repeatedly, ten times or more. The chain employs TRBV10-3 and TRBJ2-1, with D perhaps matching TRBD2 (6 bases). Germline CDR1 is ENHRY and CDR2 is SYGVKD. The V and J ends lost 4 bases and 4 bases respectively, with 14 bases between them. The CDR3 covers 15 residues. For the CDR3, the DNA is TGTGCCATCAGTGGACTCGCAGCGGGTTACAATGAGCAGTTCTTC. Protein sequence: CAISGLAAGYNEQFF.

The chain combines TRBV20-1 with TRBJ2-7, with TRBD2 as a possible D gene (5 bases). The CDR3 consists of 13 residues. Trimming pared 1 base from V and 3 bases from J, leaving 10 bases between. Germline CDR1 reads DFQATT; CDR2 reads SNEGSKA (reference sequence). The DNA of the CDR3 is TGCAGTGCTAGAGTAGATAGCGTCTACGAGCAGTACTTC. Translation gives CSARVDSVYEQYF.

The rearrangement joins TRBV28 to TRBJ2-3; perhaps TRBD1 as D (5 bases). Looked up from germline, CDR1 is MDHEN and CDR2 is SYDVKM. This CDR3 has 15 residues. V was clipped by 2 bases and J by 2 bases, with 11 bases between them. The CDR3 sequence is CASSLIQAHTDTQYF. The DNA of the CDR3 is TGTGCCAGCAGTTTAATACAGGCGCACACAGATACGCAGTATTTT.

This clonotype was seen a handful of times. The chain links TRBV19 to TRBJ2-6; the D call may be TRBD1 or TRBD2 (5 bases each). Deletions cut 4 bases from V and 4 bases from J, with 11 bases between. Per germline, CDR1 LNHDA and CDR2 SQIVND (reference sequence). CDR3 length: 15 amino acids. CDR3 sequence reads: CASSTGSSGANVLTF. In DNA form, the CDR3 reads TGTGCCAGTAGTACAGGGAGCTCAGGGGCCAACGTCCTGACTTTC.

In the case of this clonotype: A much larger clonotype is one base distant, so this may be a read error. This rearrangement joins TRBV12-3 or TRBV12-4 to TRBJ1-2; D gene unclear. CDR3 size: 14 residues. Trimming removed 7 bases at V and 0 bases at J, with 12 bases between. DNA for the CDR3: TGTGCCAGCAACTCCGGCGGGGCTAACTATGGCTACACCTTC. Amino acid sequence: CASNSGGANYGYTF.

This clonotype came up many times. The chain links TRBV15 to TRBJ2-7; D is undetermined. This CDR3 is 14 amino acids long. In germline, CDR1 is LNHNV, CDR2 YYDKDF (reference sequence). Trimming pared 0 bases from V and 5 bases from J, leaving 11 bases between. CDR3 DNA sequence: TGTGCCACCAGCAGAGATCACACTCGTCACGAGCAGTACTTC. Translated, it gives CATSRDHTRHEQYF.

The V gene is TRBV5-1, the J gene TRBJ2-5; D gene unclear. The DNA end is more similar to TRBJ2-1, so the J call may be wrong. The CDR3 loop spans 12 amino acids. Germline CDR1 reads SGHRS; CDR2 reads YFSETQ. CDR3 nucleotide sequence: TGCGCCAGCAGCTTGGCACAAAATGAGCAGTTCTTC. The encoded protein is CASSLAQNEQFF.